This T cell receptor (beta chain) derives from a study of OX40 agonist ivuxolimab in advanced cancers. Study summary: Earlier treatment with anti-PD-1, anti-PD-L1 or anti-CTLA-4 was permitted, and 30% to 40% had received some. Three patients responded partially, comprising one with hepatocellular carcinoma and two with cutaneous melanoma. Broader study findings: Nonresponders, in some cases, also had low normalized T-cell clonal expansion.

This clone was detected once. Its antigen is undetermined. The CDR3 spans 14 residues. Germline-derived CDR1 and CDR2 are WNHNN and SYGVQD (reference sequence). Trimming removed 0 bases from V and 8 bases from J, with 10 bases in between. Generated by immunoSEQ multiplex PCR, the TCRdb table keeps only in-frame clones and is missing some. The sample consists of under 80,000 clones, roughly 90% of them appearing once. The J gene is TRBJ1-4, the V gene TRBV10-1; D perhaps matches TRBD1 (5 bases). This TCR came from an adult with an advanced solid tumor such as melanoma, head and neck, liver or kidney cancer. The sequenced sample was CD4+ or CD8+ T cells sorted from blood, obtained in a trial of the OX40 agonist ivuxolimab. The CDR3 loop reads CASSESAGKEKLFF. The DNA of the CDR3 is TGCGCCAGCAGTGAGTCGGCAGGGAAGGAAAAACTGTTTTTT.